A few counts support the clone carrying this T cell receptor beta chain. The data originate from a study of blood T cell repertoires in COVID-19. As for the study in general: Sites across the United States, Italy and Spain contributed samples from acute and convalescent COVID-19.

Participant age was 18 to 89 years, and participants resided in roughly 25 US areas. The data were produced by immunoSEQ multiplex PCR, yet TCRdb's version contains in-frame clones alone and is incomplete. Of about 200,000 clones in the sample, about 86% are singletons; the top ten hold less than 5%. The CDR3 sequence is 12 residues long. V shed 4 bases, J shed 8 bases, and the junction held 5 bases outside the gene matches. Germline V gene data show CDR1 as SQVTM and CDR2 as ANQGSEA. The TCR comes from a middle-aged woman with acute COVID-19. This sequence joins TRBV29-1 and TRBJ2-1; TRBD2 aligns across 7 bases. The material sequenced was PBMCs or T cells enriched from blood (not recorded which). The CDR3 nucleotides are TGCAGCGTTGCACTAGCGAATTATGAGCAGTTCTTC. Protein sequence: CSVALANYEQFF.